This T cell receptor (beta chain) was captured by sequencing in a study of shared clonotypes between healthy human individuals. Findings of the study overall: Among four donors, about 5% of naive CD4 clonotypes were found in common.

Assay execution took place at the deep level. In replicate PCRs of sorted subsets, 150 to 200 ng DNA, approximately 30,000 T cell genomes, was used. Clones were sequenced by immunoSEQ multiplex PCR, and TCRdb holds only the in-frame ones, with some missing. This table has roughly 890,000 clones, 90% to 95% appearing once. Only CD45RO-negative cells positively selected for CCR7 counted as naive CD8 cells, so terminally differentiated effector memory CD45RA+ cells were excluded. Only Caucasian adults living in Nashville, Tennessee made up the donor group. Points on this clone: What it recognizes is unknown.

This CDR3 has 11 amino acids. Trimming pared 3 bases from V and 1 base from J, leaving 4 bases between. Germline values: CDR1 DFQATT, CDR2 SNEGSKA (reference sequence). This rearrangement joins TRBV20-1 to TRBJ2-7; unclear D gene. The sequence was obtained from a man aged 30 to 45 in good health. Specimen: naive CD8+ T cells sorted from blood. As DNA, the CDR3 is TGCAGTGCTAGGATTTCCTACGAGCAGTACTTC. Amino acids: CSARISYEQYF.